The 16 T cell receptor beta chains reported below all come from one sample, sequenced in a study of technical replicates of blood from a few donors. The table came from immunoSEQ multiplex PCR; TCRdb's copy has only in-frame clones and leaves some out. The table has 95,000 or so clones, roughly 95% seen once; the top ten hold around 0.3%. Sequenced input: T cells isolated from PBMCs. The receptors derive from a human donor in good health.

V is TRBV30 and J is TRBJ1-2; possibly TRBD1 for D (5 bases). The CDR3 length is 13 residues. Trimming removed 4 bases at V and 3 bases at J, with 12 bases between. CDR1 GTSNPN and CDR2 SVGIG come from the germline V gene (reference sequence). The CDR3 nucleotides read TGTGCCTGGAAGGCGGGGGTTGACTATGGCTACACCTTC. It specifies CAWKAGVDYGYTF.

The chain joins TRBV7-9 to TRBJ2-5, with 13 bases that match TRBD2. V shed 5 bases, J shed 4 bases, and the junction held 10 bases outside the gene matches. Germline CDR1 reads SEHNR; CDR2 reads FQNEAQ (reference sequence). CDR3 size: 17 residues. Here the CDR3 DNA reads TGTGCCAGCAGCCCAGGCGGGACTAGCGGGATTCTAGAGACCCAGTACTTC. Translated, it gives CASSPGGTSGILETQYF.

This clone was recorded only once. This chain connects TRBV7-2 to TRBJ2-5; weak D call: TRBD1 (6 bases). V lost 4 bases to trimming and J lost 9 bases, with 18 bases between them. CDR3 length equals 14 residues. Per germline, CDR1 SGHTA and CDR2 FQGNSA. CDR3 DNA: TGTGCCAGCAGCTCAACGGAAACAGGGCCGGCCCAGTACTTC. Its protein is CASSSTETGPAQYF.

The rearrangement joins TRBV7-6 to TRBJ2-5, with a tentative D call TRBD1 (6 bases). Germline-derived CDR1 and CDR2 are SGHVS and FNYEAQ. The CDR3 runs 14 residues. V shed 7 bases and J shed 5 bases, with 17 bases lying between them. Written as DNA, the CDR3 is TGTGCCAGCACGCAAAACACAGGGCTGGAGACCCAGTACTTC. As protein: CASTQNTGLETQYF.

This chain joins TRBV7-3 and TRBJ2-2; the D gene is possibly TRBD1 (6 bases). V was cut by 5 bases and J by 4 bases, with 11 bases left in between. The CDR3 has 14 amino acids. Germline V lookup: CDR1 SGHTA, CDR2 FQGTGA. The CDR3 DNA is TGTGCCAGCAGCCCCGGGACAACCACCGGGGAGCTGTTTTTT. This sequence encodes CASSPGTTTGELFF. Supplemented by reference TRBV7-3 and TRBJ2-2, the full variable domain reads GAGVSQTPSNKVTEKGKYVELRCDPISGHTALYWYRQSLGQGPEFLIYFQGTGAADDSGLPNDRFFAVRPEGSVSTLKIQRTERGDSAVYLCASSPGTTTGELFFGEGSRLTVL.

V usage is TRBV15 and J usage is TRBJ2-1; 7 nucleotides match TRBD2. The ends lost 0 bases at V and 8 bases at J; junction bases unmatched: 7. CDR1 LNHNV and CDR2 YYDKDF come from the germline V gene (reference sequence). This CDR3 contains 15 residues. CDR3 in amino acids: CATSRDNGLGDEQFF. CDR3 nucleotides: TGTGCCACCAGCAGAGATAATGGACTAGGGGATGAGCAGTTCTTC. Full variable domain (remainder filled in from reference TRBV15 and TRBJ2-1): DAMVIQNPRYQVTQFGKPVTLSCSQTLNHNVMYWYQQKSSQAPKLLFHYYDKDFNNEADTPDNFQSRRPNTSFCFLDIRSPGLGDTAMYLCATSRDNGLGDEQFFGPGTRLTVL.

The V and J genes are TRBV14 and TRBJ2-6; D is possibly TRBD1 (6 bases). CDR1 is SGHDN, CDR2 FVKESK, per germline. The CDR3 is 17 residues long. Trimming stripped 2 bases from V and 0 bases from J, with 11 bases between. The CDR3 here is CASSQTTGSSGANVLTF. The CDR3 DNA follows: TGTGCCAGCAGCCAAACAACAGGGAGCTCTGGGGCCAACGTCCTGACTTTC.

The chain is built from TRBV15 and TRBJ1-1, with 7 nucleotides matching TRBD1. Germline values: CDR1 LNHNV, CDR2 YYDKDF (reference sequence). With V trimmed by 5 bases and J by 1 base, 4 bases remained unmatched. The CDR3 has 14 amino acids. The CDR3 sequence: CATSWGQTNTEAFF. In DNA form, the CDR3 reads TGTGCCACCAGCTGGGGACAGACGAACACTGAAGCTTTCTTT.

The V and J genes are TRBV27 and TRBJ1-1, with D possibly matching TRBD1 (5 bases). The CDR3 loop spans 13 amino acids. The V and J ends lost 2 bases and 3 bases respectively, with 7 bases between them. Looked up from germline, CDR1 is MNHEY and CDR2 is SMNVEV (reference sequence). The CDR3 nucleotides read TGTGCCAGCAGTTTAAGCAGGGACACTGAAGCTTTCTTT. Its protein product is CASSLSRDTEAFF.

V and J are TRBV19 and TRBJ1-1; tentative D call: TRBD1 (5 bases). The V end lost 3 bases, the J end lost 0 bases, and 11 bases lay between the germline ends. The CDR3 is made up of 15 amino acids. Germline CDR1 and CDR2: LNHDA and SQIVND (reference sequence). The CDR3 sequence: CASSIRGGMNTEAFF. The CDR3 nucleotides are TGTGCCAGTAGTATCCGGGGGGGGATGAACACTGAAGCTTTCTTT.

The V call is TRBV5-1, the J call TRBJ2-7; the match to TRBD1 covers 7 bases. The V and J ends lost 3 bases and 0 bases, in that order; junction bases with no gene match: 6. The CDR3 is 15 residues long. The V gene's germline CDR1 is SGHRS and CDR2 YFSETQ. CDR3 amino acids: CASSSQGSSSYEQYF. CDR3 coding DNA: TGCGCCAGCAGCTCACAGGGGTCCAGCTCCTACGAGCAGTACTTC.

This clone was recorded only once. This sequence joins TRBV4-2 and TRBJ2-7, with D perhaps TRBD1 (5 bases). This CDR3 comprises 12 residues. V was trimmed by 3 bases and J by 3 bases, leaving 6 bases between them. Germline CDR1 reads LGHNA; CDR2 reads YNFKEQ. CDR3 protein: CASSHQGYEQYF. The CDR3 DNA reads as TGTGCCAGCAGCCACCAGGGCTACGAGCAGTACTTC.

The chain uses TRBV4-1 and TRBJ2-2; possible D gene TRBD2, 6 bases. Germline loops: CDR1 MGHRA, CDR2 YSYEKL. This CDR3 has 16 residues. V was clipped by 4 bases and J by 2 bases, with 14 bases between them. CDR3 bases: TGCGCCAGCAGCCCCCCCCCGGGACTTAACACCGGGGAGCTGTTTTTT. It encodes CASSPPPGLNTGELFF.

V gene TRBV19 combines with J gene TRBJ1-4; D not certain. Trimming removed 7 bases at V and 1 base at J, with 7 bases between. The germline CDR1 and CDR2 sequences are LNHDA and SQIVND (reference sequence). CDR3 length equals 13 residues. Here the CDR3 DNA reads TGTGCCAGTAACCGAGTAACTAATGAAAAACTGTTTTTT. Its translation: CASNRVTNEKLFF.

The chain combines TRBV18 with TRBJ2-2, with D maybe TRBD2 (5 bases). The CDR3 has 16 residues. The V gene lost 0 bases and the J gene lost 7 bases, with 15 bases spanning the gap. The V gene's germline CDR1 is KGHSH and CDR2 LQKENI. The CDR3 sequence is CASSPPVSGAGGELFF. CDR3 coding DNA: TGTGCCAGCTCACCACCGGTCAGCGGAGCAGGCGGGGAGCTGTTTTTT.

This rearrangement joins TRBV13 to TRBJ2-2; TRBD1 matches 9 bases. Germline CDR1 and CDR2: PRHDT and FYEKMQ (reference sequence). The CDR3 runs 15 residues. V lost 0 bases to trimming and J lost 4 bases; unmatched junction nucleotides: 0. The CDR3 region is CASSLGDRGTGELFF. The CDR3 nucleotides read TGTGCCAGCAGCTTAGGGGACAGGGGCACCGGGGAGCTGTTTTTT.